A selection of T cell receptor beta chains follows, all from one sample in a study of CD8 T cells in ankylosing spondylitis. From the 5' RACE reads, TCRdb called clonotypes with MiXCR, one entry per CDR3 protein. The profile shows 130,000 or so distinct CDR3 sequences, 17% of them singletons. The sequenced sample consisted of blood, either unsorted or a sorted T cell fraction (not recorded which). Every receptor here comes from a male donor with ankylosing spondylitis. Each CDR3 is given with its conserved first and last residue. D genes are given only for firm matches. A clone size is listed for some rows: how often the clone was seen (once, few, many), or a class if it is expanded.

few	TRBV5-1	TRBD1	TRBJ2-1	CASGTGTVYNEQFF	TGCGCCAGCGGCACCGGGACAGTTTACAATGAGCAGTTCTTC
many	TRBV12-3/TRBV12-4	TRBD1	TRBJ2-7	CASSSRGQGVHEQYF	TGTGCCAGCAGTTCCCGGGGACAGGGGGTCCACGAGCAGTACTTC
-	TRBV12-3/TRBV12-4	TRBD1	TRBJ2-5	CASSQMTGSGTQYF	TGTGCCAGCAGTCAGATGACAGGGTCCGGGACCCAGTACTTC
-	TRBV29-1	TRBD2	TRBJ2-2	CSVQTSGTFELFF	TGCAGCGTCCAGACTAGCGGGACTTTTGAGCTGTTTTTT
few	TRBV24-1	-	TRBJ2-3	CATSDQGLADTQYF	TGTGCCACCAGTGATCAAGGACTGGCAGATACGCAGTATTTT
-	TRBV24-1	TRBD1	TRBJ2-2	CAIGTDTNTGELFF	TGTGCCATAGGGACAGATACGAACACCGGGGAGCTGTTTTTT
-	TRBV2	TRBD1	TRBJ2-1	CASSEAQGAKHEQFF	TGTGCCAGCAGTGAAGCGCAGGGGGCTAAGCATGAGCAGTTCTTC
few	TRBV20-1	-	TRBJ2-7	CSAVSGEAYEQYF	TGCAGTGCCGTATCGGGGGAGGCCTACGAGCAGTACTTC
few	TRBV6-5	-	TRBJ1-1	CASSYLPEGHTEAFF	TGTGCCAGCAGTTACCTACCAGAGGGGCACACTGAAGCTTTCTTT
many	TRBV29-1	-	TRBJ1-4	CSVTTVNIEKLFF	TGCAGCGTTACGACAGTCAATATTGAAAAACTGTTTTTT
-	TRBV5-4	TRBD2	TRBJ2-7	CASSLRAMTSGRFPYEQYF	TGTGCCAGCAGCTTGAGGGCGATGACTAGCGGGAGGTTCCCCTACGAGCAGTACTTC
-	TRBV15	TRBD2	TRBJ2-1	CATSTGLANNEQFF	TGTGCCACCAGTACGGGACTAGCAAACAATGAGCAGTTCTTC
many	TRBV4-3	TRBD2	TRBJ2-1	CASSQGLAGVNEQFF	TGCGCCAGCAGTCAAGGCTTAGCGGGAGTTAATGAGCAGTTCTTC
-	TRBV2	-	TRBJ1-2	CASTGSVGLYGYTF	TGTGCCAGCACCGGTTCAGTGGGCCTCTATGGCTACACCTTC
many	TRBV10-3	TRBD1	TRBJ2-7	CAISEMGQGYEQYF	TGTGCCATCAGTGAGATGGGACAGGGCTACGAGCAGTACTTC
-	TRBV3-1	TRBD2	TRBJ2-2	CASSHPIAGGNTGELFF	TGTGCCAGCAGCCACCCTATAGCGGGAGGGAACACCGGGGAGCTGTTTTTT
-	TRBV12-5	TRBD2	TRBJ2-5	CASGFGREREYGETQYF	TGTGCTAGTGGTTTTGGGCGTGAGCGGGAGTATGGAGAGACCCAGTACTTC
-	TRBV5-5	-	TRBJ2-3	CASSWPEALTTTDTQYF	TGTGCCAGCAGTTGGCCGGAGGCACTAACTACCACAGATACGCAGTATTTT
-	TRBV6-6	-	TRBJ1-5	CASTVGPIQPQHF	TGTGCCAGCACGGTGGGTCCCATTCAGCCCCAGCATTTT
few	TRBV7-2	TRBD1	TRBJ2-3	CASSGWTGRTDTQYF	TGTGCCAGCAGCGGATGGACAGGGCGAACAGATACGCAGTATTTT
-	TRBV9	TRBD2	TRBJ2-2	CASSVGVGTSDTGELFF	TGTGCCAGCAGCGTAGGAGTTGGGACTAGTGACACCGGGGAGCTGTTTTTT
-	TRBV15	-	TRBJ1-5	CATSRAGGGNQPQHF	TGTGCCACCAGCAGAGCTGGAGGTGGGAATCAGCCCCAGCATTTT
-	TRBV2	TRBD2	TRBJ2-7	CATGTSGLPRSYEQYF	TGTGCCACAGGGACTAGCGGTTTACCCCGCTCCTACGAGCAGTACTTC
-	TRBV5-4	TRBD2	TRBJ2-3	CASSPGLAGTTDTQYF	TGTGCCAGCAGCCCCGGACTAGCGGGGACCACAGATACGCAGTATTTT
few	TRBV6-2/TRBV6-3	-	TRBJ2-7	CASSFTGTVAYEQYF	TGTGCCAGCAGTTTCACCGGGACGGTCGCCTACGAGCAGTACTTC
many	TRBV14	-	TRBJ2-7	CASSQLGPSEQYF	TGTGCCAGCAGCCAACTGGGGCCCAGCGAGCAGTACTTC
few	TRBV9	-	TRBJ2-3	CASSVGRYTDTQYF	TGTGCCAGCAGCGTCGGACGGTACACAGATACGCAGTATTTT
-	TRBV6-1	TRBD2	TRBJ2-1	CASGGGSGQFF	TGTGCCAGCGGGGGGGGGAGTGGGCAGTTCTTC
few	TRBV28	-	TRBJ2-7	CASSWHGQSYEQYF	TGTGCCAGCAGTTGGCACGGACAGTCCTACGAGCAGTACTTC
few	TRBV28	-	TRBJ1-5	CASTDLIGSNQPQHF	TGTGCCAGCACTGACCTAATCGGGAGCAATCAGCCCCAGCATTTT
few	TRBV28	-	TRBJ1-3	CASSFAEFGNTIYF	TGTGCCAGCAGTTTCGCGGAGTTCGGAAACACCATATATTTT
-	TRBV5-1	TRBD1	TRBJ2-2	CASSASTGPGELFF	TGCGCCAGCAGCGCGTCGACAGGGCCCGGGGAGCTGTTTTTT
few	TRBV3-1	-	TRBJ1-6	CASSQTGPQEGSPLHF	TGTGCCAGCAGCCAAACCGGGCCCCAGGAGGGATCACCCCTCCACTTT
-	TRBV15	TRBD2	TRBJ2-1	CATSRGVGAGVSDEQFF	TGTGCCACCAGCAGAGGGGTCGGAGCGGGAGTTAGTGATGAGCAGTTCTTC
few	TRBV19	-	TRBJ2-1	CASTLTGGYNEQFF	TGTGCCAGTACCCTCACGGGCGGGTACAATGAGCAGTTCTTC
many	TRBV29-1	-	TRBJ2-1	CSVDREPSDPWGPNEQFF	TGCAGCGTTGATAGGGAGCCTAGCGATCCATGGGGTCCCAATGAGCAGTTCTTC
few	TRBV12-3/TRBV12-4	TRBD2	TRBJ2-7	CASSQGLAGWYEQYF	TGTGCCAGCAGCCAGGGACTAGCGGGATGGTACGAGCAGTACTTC
-	TRBV6-5	TRBD1	TRBJ1-5	CASSWTGGQPQHF	TGTGCCAGCAGTTGGACAGGGGGACAGCCCCAGCATTTT
-	TRBV28	-	TRBJ1-4	CASLGVTNEKLFF	TGTGCCTCCTTAGGTGTAACTAATGAAAAACTGTTTTTT
-	TRBV7-9	-	TRBJ2-7	CASSLPTAGAHEQYF	TGTGCCAGCAGCTTACCCACGGCAGGGGCCCACGAGCAGTACTTC
-	TRBV27	-	TRBJ1-1	CASSLHRRAAGTEAFF	TGTGCCAGCAGTTTACACAGGAGGGCTGCGGGCACTGAAGCTTTCTTT
many	TRBV4-3	-	TRBJ1-6	CASSQESIGQGRANSPLHF	TGCGCCAGCAGCCAAGAATCAATCGGGCAGGGTAGAGCTAATTCACCCCTCCACTTT
-	TRBV7-2	-	TRBJ2-2	CASSLPGANTGELFF	TGTGCCAGCAGCCTCCCGGGTGCGAACACCGGGGAGCTGTTTTTT
few	TRBV10-2	TRBD2	TRBJ2-7	CASIPGLAGSPWEQYF	TGCGCCAGCATCCCGGGACTAGCGGGATCTCCTTGGGAGCAGTACTTC
few	TRBV27	TRBD2	TRBJ2-1	CASSYSGSYDEQFF	TGTGCCAGCAGTTATAGCGGGAGCTACGATGAGCAGTTCTTC